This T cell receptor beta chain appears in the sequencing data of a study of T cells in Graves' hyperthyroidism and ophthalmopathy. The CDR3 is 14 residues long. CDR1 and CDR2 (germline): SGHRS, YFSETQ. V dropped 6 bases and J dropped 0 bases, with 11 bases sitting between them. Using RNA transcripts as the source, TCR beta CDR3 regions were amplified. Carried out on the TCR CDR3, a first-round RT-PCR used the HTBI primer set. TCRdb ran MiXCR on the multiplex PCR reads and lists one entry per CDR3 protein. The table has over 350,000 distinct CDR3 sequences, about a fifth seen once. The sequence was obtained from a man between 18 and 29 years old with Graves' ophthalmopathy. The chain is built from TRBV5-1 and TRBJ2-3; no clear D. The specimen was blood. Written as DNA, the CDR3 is TGCGCCAGCAACGAACAGACTAGCACAGATACGCAGTATTTT. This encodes CASNEQTSTDTQYF.